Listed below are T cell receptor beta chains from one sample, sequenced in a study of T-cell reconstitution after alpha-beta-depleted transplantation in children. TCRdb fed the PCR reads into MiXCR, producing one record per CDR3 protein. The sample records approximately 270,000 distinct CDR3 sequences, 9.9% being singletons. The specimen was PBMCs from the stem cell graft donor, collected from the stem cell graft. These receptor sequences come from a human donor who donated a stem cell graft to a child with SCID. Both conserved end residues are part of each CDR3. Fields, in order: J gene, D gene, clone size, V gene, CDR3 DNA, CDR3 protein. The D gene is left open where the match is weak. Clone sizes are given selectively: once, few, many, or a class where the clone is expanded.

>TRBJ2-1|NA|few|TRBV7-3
TGTGCCAGCAGCCCCGCGAGGGTAGCGCACAATGAGCAGTTCTTC
CASSPARVAHNEQFF
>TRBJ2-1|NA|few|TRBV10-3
TGTGCCATCAGTGGCTCCTACAATGAGCAGTTCTTC
CAISGSYNEQFF
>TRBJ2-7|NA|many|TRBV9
TGTGCCAGCAGCACTCGGGACCGCTCCTACGAGCAGTACTTC
CASSTRDRSYEQYF
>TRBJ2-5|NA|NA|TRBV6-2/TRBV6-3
TGTGCCAGCAGTTACTTCCGGGGGTACAACCAAGAGACCCAGTACTTC
CASSYFRGYNQETQYF
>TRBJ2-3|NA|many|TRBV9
TGTGCCAGCAGCCCGTCGTGGAGCGTGAGGGCAGATACGCAGTATTTT
CASSPSWSVRADTQYF
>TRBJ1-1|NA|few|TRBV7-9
TGTGCCAGCAGCCAAGCTACTGAAGCTTTCTTT
CASSQATEAFF
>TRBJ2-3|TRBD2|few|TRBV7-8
TGTGCCAGCAGCTTACTAACTAGCGGGGGGACAGATACGCAGTATTTT
CASSLLTSGGTDTQYF
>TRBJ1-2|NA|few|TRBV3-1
TGTGCCAGCAGCCAAGGGCTGGGGGGCTACACCTTC
CASSQGLGGYTF
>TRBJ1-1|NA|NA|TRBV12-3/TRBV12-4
TGTGCCAACCGGAAGAACACTGAAGCCTTCTTT
CANRKNTEAFF
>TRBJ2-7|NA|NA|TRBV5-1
TGCGCCAGCAGCTCCGTGGTTGGGACTTACGAGCAGTACTTC
CASSSVVGTYEQYF
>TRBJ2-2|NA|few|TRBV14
TGTGCCAGCAGCCAATTAGGAGTCACGAACACCGGGGAGCTGTTTTTT
CASSQLGVTNTGELFF
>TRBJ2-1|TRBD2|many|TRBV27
TGTGCCAGCAGTTTTACGGGACTAGTGGATGAGCAGTTCTTC
CASSFTGLVDEQFF
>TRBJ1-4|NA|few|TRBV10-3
TGTGCCATCACTGACGGGCCGAATGAAAAACTGTTTTTT
CAITDGPNEKLFF
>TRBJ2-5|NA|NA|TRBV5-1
TGCGCCAGCAGCCCCCGGTTGGCCGGTGGAGAGACCCAGTACTTC
CASSPRLAGGETQYF
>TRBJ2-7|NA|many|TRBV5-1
TGCGCCAGCAGCTTTGGGAAAGCCTACGAGCAGTACTTC
CASSFGKAYEQYF
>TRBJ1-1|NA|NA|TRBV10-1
TGCGCCAGCAGCCGGGTCGGGGGTGAAGCTTTCTTT
CASSRVGGEAFF
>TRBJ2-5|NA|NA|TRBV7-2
TGTGCCAGCAGCCAGATCCCTGTGACCCAGTACTTC
CASSQIPVTQYF
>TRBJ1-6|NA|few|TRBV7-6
TGTGCCAGCAGCTTGGGACCCCGCTCCTATAATTCACCCCTCCACTTT
CASSLGPRSYNSPLHF
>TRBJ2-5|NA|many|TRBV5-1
TGCGCCAGCAGCTTGGTGGTGAGGGGAGATCAAGAGACCCAGTACTTC
CASSLVVRGDQETQYF
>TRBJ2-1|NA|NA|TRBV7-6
TGTGCCAGCAGCCCTACAATGGAGCAGTTCTTC
CASSPTMEQFF
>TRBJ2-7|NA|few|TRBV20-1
TGCAGTGCTAGAGATCCCAGGTTGGGCCCCTACGAGCAGTACTTC
CSARDPRLGPYEQYF
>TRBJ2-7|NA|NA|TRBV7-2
TGTGCCAGCAGCACCTTGACAGGCTACGAGCAGTACTTC
CASSTLTGYEQYF
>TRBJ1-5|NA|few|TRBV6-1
TGTGCCAGCAGCCCCCCGGGGAGGGGTGCTCAGCCCCAGCATTTT
CASSPPGRGAQPQHF
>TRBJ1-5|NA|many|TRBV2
TGTGCCAGCAGTGAAGTGAAGGGTCAGCCCCAGCATTTT
CASSEVKGQPQHF
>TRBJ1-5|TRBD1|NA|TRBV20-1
TGCAGTGCCACCGGGACAGGGGGCGATCAGCCCCAGCATTTT
CSATGTGGDQPQHF
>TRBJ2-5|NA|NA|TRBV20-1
TGCAGTGCTGAACAAAATAGCAGGGAGACCCAGTACTTC
CSAEQNSRETQYF
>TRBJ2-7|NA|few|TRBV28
TGTGCCAGCAGTTTATCAGGTCTGGGAGAGGTGCAGTACTTC
CASSLSGLGEVQYF
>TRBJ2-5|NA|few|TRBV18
TGTGCCAGCTCCACACTGCGTGAGACCCAGTACTTC
CASSTLRETQYF